These T cell receptor beta chains were read from a single sample in a study of CD8 T cells in Susac syndrome. TCRdb redid the calling of the immunoSEQ multiplex PCR reads with MiXCR, one entry per CDR3 protein. The data hold 350,000 to 550,000 distinct CDR3 sequences, with 85% to 90% observed a single time. The material sequenced was CD8+ T cells from PBMCs. These receptors came from a human donor with multiple sclerosis. Each CDR3 is given with its conserved first and last residue. Fields, in order: V gene, J gene, clone size, D gene, CDR3 DNA, CDR3 protein. The D gene is left open where the match is weak. Not all rows give a size; the values are once, few, many and, for expanded clones, a class.

>TRBV27|TRBJ2-1|-|-
TGTGCCAGCAGTTTATCCGGGACTCTTAACCTCTACAATGAGCAGTTCTTC
CASSLSGTLNLYNEQFF
>TRBV14|TRBJ2-3|once|-
TGTGCCAGCAGCCATGACCCTCCCGGGCCCGATACGCAGTATTTT
CASSHDPPGPDTQYF
>TRBV11-3|TRBJ2-1|-|TRBD2
TGTGCCAGCAGCTTAGTAGCTAGCGGGAGGGGTTGGGGCAATGAGCAGTTCTTC
CASSLVASGRGWGNEQFF
>TRBV6-1|TRBJ2-6|-|-
TGTGCCAGCAGTTCAGGGTTTGGGGCCAACGTCCTGACTTTC
CASSSGFGANVLTF
>TRBV27|TRBJ2-3|-|TRBD1
TGTGCCAGCAGGTCCTCAGGGGACAGGGGGCCTAAAGGAGATACGCAGTATTTT
CASRSSGDRGPKGDTQYF
>TRBV19|TRBJ1-2|-|-
TGTGCCAGTAGTATATCCGAATATGGCTACACCTTC
CASSISEYGYTF
>TRBV7-8|TRBJ2-3|-|-
TGTGCCAGCAGCTTAGTAGGGGGATCCATCACAGATACGCAGTATTTT
CASSLVGGSITDTQYF
>TRBV27|TRBJ2-7|-|TRBD1
TGTGCCAGCAGTTTGTGGACAGGGGCGGCCTACGAGCAGTACTTC
CASSLWTGAAYEQYF
>TRBV27|TRBJ1-4|-|-
TGTGCCAGCAGTTTGTATGTCGGGGAAGGAGAAAAACTGTTTTTT
CASSLYVGEGEKLFF
>TRBV29-1|TRBJ2-1|-|TRBD1
TGCAGCGTTTTCCCGACAGGGGCGTTGGACAATGAGCAGTTCTTC
CSVFPTGALDNEQFF
>TRBV18|TRBJ2-1|-|TRBD2
TGTGCCAGCTCACCGGGACTAGCGGGAGCAGAGAATGAGCAGTTCTTC
CASSPGLAGAENEQFF
>TRBV12-3/TRBV12-4|TRBJ2-2|-|TRBD1
TGTGCCCTTCAGGGGGTAGGGGCCGGGGAGCTGTTTTTT
CALQGVGAGELFF
>TRBV27|TRBJ1-1|-|-
TGTGCCAGCAGTCCGGTTACCCCGAACACTGAAGCTTTCTTT
CASSPVTPNTEAFF
>TRBV19|TRBJ1-1|-|-
TGTGCCAGTAGAATGGGGGAGGTTGAAGCTTTCTTT
CASRMGEVEAFF
>TRBV6-5|TRBJ1-1|-|TRBD1
TGTGCCAGCCGGAGGGACAGGTCAGCTGACACTGAAGCTTTCTTT
CASRRDRSADTEAFF
>TRBV20-1|TRBJ2-7|-|TRBD1
TGCAGTGCTAGAGATGACGGGACAGACTACGAGCAGTACTTC
CSARDDGTDYEQYF
>TRBV6-2/TRBV6-3|TRBJ1-2|once|-
TGTGCCAGCAGTGAGGGTTTTAACTATGGCTACACCTTC
CASSEGFNYGYTF
>TRBV6-6|TRBJ2-7|-|TRBD2
TGTGCCAGCAGTAAGGGACTACCCTTCCACGAGCAGTACTTC
CASSKGLPFHEQYF
>TRBV7-9|TRBJ2-3|-|-
TGTGCCAGCAGCTCCCCTTGGACGACAGTGAGTAGCACAGATACGCAGTATTTT
CASSSPWTTVSSTDTQYF
>TRBV2|TRBJ1-5|-|TRBD1
TGTGCCAGCAGTGACGACGGTTCCTGGGACAGGGGAAGCAATCAGCCCCAGCATTTT
CASSDDGSWDRGSNQPQHF
>TRBV9|TRBJ2-7|few|-
TGTGCCAGCAGCGTAGGTGAAGCCTACGAGCAGTACTTC
CASSVGEAYEQYF
>TRBV3-1|TRBJ2-7|-|-
TGTGCCAGCAGCCAAGACGGTGGGATCACCTACGAGCAGTACTTC
CASSQDGGITYEQYF
>TRBV4-1|TRBJ2-2|few|-
TGCGCCAGCAGAGAACCAGAGAACACCGGGGAGCTGTTTTTT
CASREPENTGELFF
>TRBV30|TRBJ2-1|-|-
TGTGCCTGCTGGGGGAATGAGCAGTTCTTC
CACWGNEQFF
>TRBV5-4|TRBJ2-6|-|-
TGTGCCAGCCTTGGTGGGGCGAGAGGGGCCAACGTCCTGACTTTC
CASLGGARGANVLTF
>TRBV6-1|TRBJ1-2|-|TRBD1
TGTGCCAGCAGCCCGGACAGGGTATCTTTTCACTATGGCTACACCTTC
CASSPDRVSFHYGYTF
>TRBV4-1|TRBJ1-4|-|-
TGCGCCAGCAGCCAAGGCCAGGGAATCAAGGAAAAACTGTTTTTT
CASSQGQGIKEKLFF
>TRBV5-1|TRBJ2-7|-|-
TGCGCCAGCAGCCGTGGTATCAGGGACCCTACCTACGAGCAGTACTTC
CASSRGIRDPTYEQYF
>TRBV12-5|TRBJ2-3|-|-
TGTGCTAGTAGGAATACGCAGTATTTT
CASRNTQYF
>TRBV29-1|TRBJ1-1|few|-
TGCAGCGTTCGGGACGGGAACACTGAAGCTTTCTTT
CSVRDGNTEAFF
>TRBV7-2|TRBJ2-2|once|-
TGTGCCAGCAGCTCGTTGACGTCAGCAAATCTTCCTAACGGGGAGCTGTTTTTT
CASSSLTSANLPNGELFF
>TRBV29-1|TRBJ2-1|-|-
TGCAGCGTTCGCAGTAGCCCTGGCAATGAGCAGTTCTTC
CSVRSSPGNEQFF